The TCR beta chain described here comes from a study of identical twins. Whole-study results and caveats: Out-of-frame alpha sequences shared by twins showed excess low generation probability. Reduced insertions were recorded for abundant cord blood beta clonotypes, with no such pattern in memory repertoires. Among monozygotic twins, out-of-frame TCR alpha sharing exceeded what models predicted.

This clonotype has more than one count but fewer than ten. Its antigen is still unknown. Template switching added a universal primer site; cDNA carried unique molecular identifiers. TCRdb re-analysed the 5' RACE reads in MiXCR, keeping a single row per CDR3 protein. The sample shows more than 250,000 distinct CDR3 sequences, 6.5% to 9.5% of them seen only once. The same specimen was also included in a second study, on yellow fever vaccine responses in identical twins.

This clonotype originated in a woman aged 18-35 years in good health. Sequencing was performed on memory (CD45RO+) T cells sorted from blood.

This CDR3 reads CSAIALRAEAFF. The CDR3 nucleotides read TGCAGTGCTATAGCCTTGAGGGCTGAAGCTTTCTTT. The chain recombines TRBV20-1 with TRBJ1-1; D gene unclear. The germline gives CDR1 DFQATT, CDR2 SNEGSKA (reference sequence). With 4 bases removed from V and 6 bases from J, the gap between germline ends came to 12 bases. The CDR3 spans 12 residues.